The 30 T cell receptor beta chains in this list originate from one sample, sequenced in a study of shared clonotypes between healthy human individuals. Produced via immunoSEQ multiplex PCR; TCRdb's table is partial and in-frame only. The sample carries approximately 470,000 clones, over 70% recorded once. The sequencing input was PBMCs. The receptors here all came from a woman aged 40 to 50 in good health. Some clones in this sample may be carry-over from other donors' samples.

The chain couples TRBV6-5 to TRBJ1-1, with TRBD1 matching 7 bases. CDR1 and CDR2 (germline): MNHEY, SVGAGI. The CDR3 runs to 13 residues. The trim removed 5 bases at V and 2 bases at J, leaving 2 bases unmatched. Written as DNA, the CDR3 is TGTGCCAGCAGTGACAGGGTCAACACTGAAGCTTTCTTT. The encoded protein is CASSDRVNTEAFF.

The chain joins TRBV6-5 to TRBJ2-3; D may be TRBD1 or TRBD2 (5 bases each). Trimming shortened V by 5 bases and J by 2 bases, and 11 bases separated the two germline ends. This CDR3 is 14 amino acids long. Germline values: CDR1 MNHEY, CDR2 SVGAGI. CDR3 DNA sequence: TGTGCCAGCAGTCCCGGGACGTCCACAGATACGCAGTATTTT. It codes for CASSPGTSTDTQYF.

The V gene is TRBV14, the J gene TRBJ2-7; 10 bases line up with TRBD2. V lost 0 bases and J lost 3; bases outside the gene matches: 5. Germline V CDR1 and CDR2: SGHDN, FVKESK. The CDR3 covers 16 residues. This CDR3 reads CASSQDVLAGNYEQYF. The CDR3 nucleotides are TGTGCCAGCAGCCAAGATGTACTAGCGGGGAACTACGAGCAGTACTTC. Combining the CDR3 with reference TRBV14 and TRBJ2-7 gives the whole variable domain EAGVTQFPSHSVIEKGQTVTLRCDPISGHDNLYWYRRVMGKEIKFLLHFVKESKQDESGMPNNRFLAERTGGTYSTLKVQPAELEDSGVYFCASSQDVLAGNYEQYFGPGTRLTVT.

CDR3 in amino acids: CASSSRQGSGETQYF. As DNA, the CDR3 is TGTGCCAGCAGTTCCCGTCAGGGGAGCGGGGAGACCCAGTACTTC. This sequence joins TRBV7-2 and TRBJ2-5, with D perhaps TRBD1 or TRBD2 (6 bases each). Trimming took off 6 bases at V and 5 bases at J, with 19 bases between the two ends. Germline V gives CDR1 SGHTA, CDR2 FQGNSA. The CDR3 covers 15 residues.

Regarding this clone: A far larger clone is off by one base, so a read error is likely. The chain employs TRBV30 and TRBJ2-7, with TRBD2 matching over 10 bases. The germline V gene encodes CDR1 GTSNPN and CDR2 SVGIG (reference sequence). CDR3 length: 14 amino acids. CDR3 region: CAWSVLAGSYEKYF. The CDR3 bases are TGTGCCTGGAGTGTACTAGCGGGGTCCTACGAGAAGTACTTC.

This CDR3 is CAISESIAGNEKLFF. CDR3 nucleotides: TGTGCCATCAGTGAGTCGATTGCGGGTAATGAAAAACTGTTTTTT. J is TRBJ1-4 and V is TRBV10-3, with D unclear. In germline, CDR1 is ENHRY, CDR2 SYGVKD. Trimming removed 0 bases at V and 4 bases at J, with 9 bases between. CDR3 length equals 15 residues.

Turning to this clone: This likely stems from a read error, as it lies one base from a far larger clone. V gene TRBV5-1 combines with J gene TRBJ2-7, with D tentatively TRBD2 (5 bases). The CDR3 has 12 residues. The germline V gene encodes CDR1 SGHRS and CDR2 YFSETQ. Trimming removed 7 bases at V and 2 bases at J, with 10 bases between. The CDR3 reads CASRRDPYEQYF. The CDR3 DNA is TGCGCCAGCCGACGGGATCCCTACGAGCAGTACTTC. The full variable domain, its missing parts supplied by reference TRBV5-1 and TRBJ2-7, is KAGVTQTPRYLIKTRGQQVTLSCSPISGHRSVSWYQQTPGQGLQFLFEYFSETQRNKGNFPGRFSGRQFSNSRSEMNVSTLELGDSALYLCASRRDPYEQYFGPGTRLTVT.

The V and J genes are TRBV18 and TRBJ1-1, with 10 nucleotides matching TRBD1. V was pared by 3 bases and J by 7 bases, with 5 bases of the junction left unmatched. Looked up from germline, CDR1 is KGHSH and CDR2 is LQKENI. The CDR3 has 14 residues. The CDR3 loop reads CASSPQWDRGEAFF. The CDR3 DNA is TGTGCCAGCTCACCGCAGTGGGACAGGGGTGAAGCTTTCTTT.

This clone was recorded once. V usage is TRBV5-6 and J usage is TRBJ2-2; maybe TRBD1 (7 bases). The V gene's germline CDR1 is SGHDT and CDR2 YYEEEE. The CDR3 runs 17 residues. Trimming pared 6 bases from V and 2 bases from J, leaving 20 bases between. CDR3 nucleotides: TGTGCCAGCACTAAAAAGGCGGGACAGATAAACACCGGGGAGCTGTTTTTT. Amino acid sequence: CASTKKAGQINTGELFF.

Written as DNA, the CDR3 is TGTGCCAGCAGCCCGCCGACAGGGGGATTCGGCGAGACCCAGTACTTC. Translation: CASSPPTGGFGETQYF. The V and J genes are TRBV13 and TRBJ2-5; TRBD1 agrees at 9 bases. From germline, CDR1 is PRHDT and CDR2 FYEKMQ (reference sequence). V lost 5 bases to trimming and J lost 5 bases; unmatched junction nucleotides: 12. The CDR3 has 16 residues.

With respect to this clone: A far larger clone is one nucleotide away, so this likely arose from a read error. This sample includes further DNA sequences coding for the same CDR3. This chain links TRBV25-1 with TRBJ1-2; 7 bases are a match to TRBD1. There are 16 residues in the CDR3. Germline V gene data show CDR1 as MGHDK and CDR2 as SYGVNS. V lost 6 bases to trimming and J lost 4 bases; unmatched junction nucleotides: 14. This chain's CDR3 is CASSELGTVGTYGYTF. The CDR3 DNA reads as TGTGCCAGCAGCGAGCTCGGGACAGTGGGTACCTATGGCTACACCTTC.

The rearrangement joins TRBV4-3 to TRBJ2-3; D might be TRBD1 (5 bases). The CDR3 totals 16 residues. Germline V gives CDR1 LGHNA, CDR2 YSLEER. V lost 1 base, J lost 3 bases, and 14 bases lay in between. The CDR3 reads CASSQAPGIGTDTQYF. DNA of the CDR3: TGCGCCAGCAGCCAAGCCCCAGGGATTGGGACAGATACGCAGTATTTT.

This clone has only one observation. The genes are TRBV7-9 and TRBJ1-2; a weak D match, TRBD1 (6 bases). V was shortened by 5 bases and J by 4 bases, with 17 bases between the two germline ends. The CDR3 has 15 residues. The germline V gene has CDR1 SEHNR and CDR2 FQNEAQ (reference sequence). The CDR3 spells CASSPGEGEVYGYTF. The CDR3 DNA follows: TGTGCCAGCAGCCCGGGAGAGGGGGAGGTCTATGGCTACACCTTC.

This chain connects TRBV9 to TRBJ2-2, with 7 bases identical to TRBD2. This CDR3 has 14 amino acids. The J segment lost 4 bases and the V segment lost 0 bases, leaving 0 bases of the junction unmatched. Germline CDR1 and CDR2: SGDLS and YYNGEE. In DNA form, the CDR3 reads TGTGCCAGCAGCGTAGGGACTAGCACCGGGGAGCTGTTTTTT. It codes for CASSVGTSTGELFF.

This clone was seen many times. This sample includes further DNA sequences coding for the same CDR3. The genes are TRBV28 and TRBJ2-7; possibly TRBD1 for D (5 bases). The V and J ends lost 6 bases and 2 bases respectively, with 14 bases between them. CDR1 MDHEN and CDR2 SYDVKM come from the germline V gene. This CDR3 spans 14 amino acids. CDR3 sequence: CASSSKAGPYEQYF. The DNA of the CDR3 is TGTGCCAGCAGCTCCAAGGCAGGGCCCTACGAGCAGTACTTC.

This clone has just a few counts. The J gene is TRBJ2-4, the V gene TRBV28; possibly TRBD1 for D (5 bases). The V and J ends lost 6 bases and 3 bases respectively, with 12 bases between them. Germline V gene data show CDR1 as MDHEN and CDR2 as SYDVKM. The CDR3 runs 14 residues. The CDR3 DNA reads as TGTGCCAGCAGCTGGCGTAGGGGCAAAAACATTCAGTACTTC. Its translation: CASSWRRGKNIQYF.

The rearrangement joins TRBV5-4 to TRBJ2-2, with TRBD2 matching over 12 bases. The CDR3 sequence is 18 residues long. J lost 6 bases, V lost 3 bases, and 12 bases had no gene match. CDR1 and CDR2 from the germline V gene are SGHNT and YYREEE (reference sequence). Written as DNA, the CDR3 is TGTGCCAGCAGCTCGTTAGCTAGCGGGAGGGCCCTCGCCGGGGAGCTGTTTTTT. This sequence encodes CASSSLASGRALAGELFF.

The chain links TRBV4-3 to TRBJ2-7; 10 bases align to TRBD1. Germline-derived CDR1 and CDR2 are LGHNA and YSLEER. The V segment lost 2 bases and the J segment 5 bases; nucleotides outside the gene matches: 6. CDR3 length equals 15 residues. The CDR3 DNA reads TGCGCCAGCAGCCAATGGGGGACAGGGGACGACGAGCAGTACTTC. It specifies CASSQWGTGDDEQYF.

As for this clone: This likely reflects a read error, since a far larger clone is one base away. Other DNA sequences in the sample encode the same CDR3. CDR3 bases: TGTGCCGGTGGCACCCAGCCCCAAGAGACCCAGTACTTC. Translation: CAGGTQPQETQYF. This chain links TRBV7-9 with TRBJ2-5; the D is unclear. V was clipped by 11 bases and J by 1 base, with 14 bases between them. The CDR3 has 13 amino acids. Germline V gene lookup returns CDR1 SEHNR and CDR2 FQNEAQ (reference sequence).

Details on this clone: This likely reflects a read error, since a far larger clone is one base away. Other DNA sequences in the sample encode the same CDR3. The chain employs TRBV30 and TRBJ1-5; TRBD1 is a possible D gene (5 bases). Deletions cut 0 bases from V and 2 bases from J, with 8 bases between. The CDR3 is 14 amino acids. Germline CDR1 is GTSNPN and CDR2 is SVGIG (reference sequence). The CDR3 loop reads CAWSVTGGNQPQHF. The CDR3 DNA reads TGTGCCTGGAGTGTCACGGGGGGCAATCAGCCCCAGCATTTT.

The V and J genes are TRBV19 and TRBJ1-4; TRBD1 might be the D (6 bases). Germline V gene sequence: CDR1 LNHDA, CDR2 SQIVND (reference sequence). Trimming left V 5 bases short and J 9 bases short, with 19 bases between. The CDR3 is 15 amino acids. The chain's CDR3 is CASSLDRANQKKLFF. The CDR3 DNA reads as TGTGCCAGTAGTTTGGACAGAGCTAATCAGAAAAAACTGTTTTTT.

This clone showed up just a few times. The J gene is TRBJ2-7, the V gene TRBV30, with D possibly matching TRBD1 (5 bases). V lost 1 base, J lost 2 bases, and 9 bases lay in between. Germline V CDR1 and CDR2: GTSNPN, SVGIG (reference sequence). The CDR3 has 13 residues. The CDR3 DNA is TGTGCCTGGAGTGGGGGCGGAGCCTACGAGCAGTACTTC. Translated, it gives CAWSGGGAYEQYF. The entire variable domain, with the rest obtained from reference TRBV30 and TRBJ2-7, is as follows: SQTIHQWPATLVQPVGSPLSLECTVEGTSNPNLYWYRQAAGRGLQLLFYSVGIGQISSEVPQNLSASRPQDRQFILSSKKLLLSDSGFYLCAWSGGGAYEQYFGPGTRLTVT.

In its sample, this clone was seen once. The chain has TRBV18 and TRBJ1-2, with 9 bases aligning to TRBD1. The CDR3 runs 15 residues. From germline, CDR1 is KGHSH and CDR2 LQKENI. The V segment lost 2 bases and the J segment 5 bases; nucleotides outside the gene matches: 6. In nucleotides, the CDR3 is TGTGCCAGCTCACCAAACAGGGGGCCCTCGTATGGCTACACCTTC. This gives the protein CASSPNRGPSYGYTF.

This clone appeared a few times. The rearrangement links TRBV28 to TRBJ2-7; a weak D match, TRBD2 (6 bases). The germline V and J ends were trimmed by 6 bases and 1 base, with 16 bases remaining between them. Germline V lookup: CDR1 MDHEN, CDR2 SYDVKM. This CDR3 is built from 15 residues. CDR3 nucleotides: TGTGCCAGCAGGACCACGCTAGCGAATTCCTACGAGCAGTACTTC. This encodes CASRTTLANSYEQYF.

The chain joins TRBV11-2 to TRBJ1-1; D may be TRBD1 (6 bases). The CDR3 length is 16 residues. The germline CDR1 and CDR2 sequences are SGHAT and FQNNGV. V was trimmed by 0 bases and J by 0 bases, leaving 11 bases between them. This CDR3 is CASSLDRGGVNTEAFF. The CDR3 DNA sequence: TGTGCCAGCAGCTTAGATCGAGGGGGAGTGAACACTGAAGCTTTCTTT.

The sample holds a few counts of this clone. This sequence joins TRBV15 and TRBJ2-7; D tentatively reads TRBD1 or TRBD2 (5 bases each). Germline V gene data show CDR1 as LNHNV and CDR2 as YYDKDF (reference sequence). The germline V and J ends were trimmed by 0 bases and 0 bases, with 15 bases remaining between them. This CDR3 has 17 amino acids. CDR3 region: CATSRDLPGPDSYEQYF. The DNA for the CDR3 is TGTGCCACCAGCAGAGATCTCCCGGGGCCGGACTCCTACGAGCAGTACTTC.

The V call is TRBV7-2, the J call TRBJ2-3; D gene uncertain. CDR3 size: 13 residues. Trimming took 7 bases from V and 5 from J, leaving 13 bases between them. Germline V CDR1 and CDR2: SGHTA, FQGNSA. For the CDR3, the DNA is TGTGCCAGCACCCTAGGGCTCGGAGATACGCAGTATTTT. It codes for CASTLGLGDTQYF.

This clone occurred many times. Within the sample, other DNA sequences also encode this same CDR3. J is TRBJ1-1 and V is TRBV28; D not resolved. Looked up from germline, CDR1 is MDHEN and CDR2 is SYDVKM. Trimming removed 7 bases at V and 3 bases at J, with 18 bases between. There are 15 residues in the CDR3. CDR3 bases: TGTGCCAGCAATCCGGGCGACTTGTGGGACACTGAAGCTTTCTTT. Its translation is CASNPGDLWDTEAFF.

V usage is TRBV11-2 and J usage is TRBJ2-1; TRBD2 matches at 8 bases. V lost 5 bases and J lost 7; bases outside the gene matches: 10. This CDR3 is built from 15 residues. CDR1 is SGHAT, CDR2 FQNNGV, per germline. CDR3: CASSPLGGRSNEQFF. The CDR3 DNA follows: TGTGCCAGCAGCCCGCTGGGCGGGAGGTCTAATGAGCAGTTCTTC.

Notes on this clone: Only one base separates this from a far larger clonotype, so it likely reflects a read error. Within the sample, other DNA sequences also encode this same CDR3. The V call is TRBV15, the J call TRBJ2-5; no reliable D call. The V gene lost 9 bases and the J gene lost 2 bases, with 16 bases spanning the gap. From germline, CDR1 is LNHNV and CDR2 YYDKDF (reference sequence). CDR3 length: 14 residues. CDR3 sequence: CATSPNGVQETQYF. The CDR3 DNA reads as TGTGCCACAAGCCCCAATGGTGTTCAAGAGACCCAGTACTTC.